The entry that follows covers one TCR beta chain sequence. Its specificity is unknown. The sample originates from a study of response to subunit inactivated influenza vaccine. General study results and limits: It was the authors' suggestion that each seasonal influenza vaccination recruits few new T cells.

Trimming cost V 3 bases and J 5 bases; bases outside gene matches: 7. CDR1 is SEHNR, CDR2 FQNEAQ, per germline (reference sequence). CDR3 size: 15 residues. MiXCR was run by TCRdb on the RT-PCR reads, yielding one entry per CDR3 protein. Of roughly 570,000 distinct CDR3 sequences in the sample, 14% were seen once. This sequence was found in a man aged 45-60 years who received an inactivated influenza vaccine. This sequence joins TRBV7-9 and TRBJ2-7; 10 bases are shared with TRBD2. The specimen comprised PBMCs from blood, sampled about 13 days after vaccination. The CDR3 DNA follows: TGTGCCAGCAGCTTCGCTAGCGGGAGCGTCAACGAGCAGTACTTC. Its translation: CASSFASGSVNEQYF.